One and the same sample provided the 24 T cell receptor beta chains below, sequenced in a study of blood T cell repertoires in COVID-19. Libraries were prepared by immunoSEQ multiplex PCR; TCRdb keeps only in-frame clonotypes and omits some of them. Of roughly 80,000 clones listed, approximately 82% are singletons. Specimen: peripheral blood. Every receptor here comes from a human donor in a cohort sampled during active COVID-19.

The chain links TRBV18 to TRBJ2-1; 10 bases are a match to TRBD2. After removal of 2 bases from V and 4 bases from J, the junction contained 11 bases not matched to a gene. CDR1 and CDR2 from the germline V gene are KGHSH and LQKENI. The CDR3 length is 18 residues. The DNA for the CDR3 is TGTGCCAGCTCACCAAGGCTAGCGGGAGCCTCCTTTTACAATGAGCAGTTCTTC. The encoded protein is CASSPRLAGASFYNEQFF.

This chain connects TRBV29-1 to TRBJ2-3; the match to TRBD2 covers 7 bases. CDR3 length: 13 amino acids. Germline values: CDR1 SQVTM, CDR2 ANQGSEA. With 2 bases clipped from V and 2 bases from J, the junction kept 1 base outside the gene matches. The CDR3 is CSVELADTDTQYF. The CDR3 DNA reads as TGCAGCGTTGAACTAGCGGACACAGATACGCAGTATTTT.

The CDR3 sequence: CAISESSKPGAFF. CDR3 sequence (DNA): TGTGCCATCAGTGAGTCCTCAAAACCCGGGGCTTTCTTT. The chain has TRBV10-3 and TRBJ1-1, with no clear D. The CDR3 has 13 residues. Germline CDR1 ENHRY, CDR2 SYGVKD. V lost 0 bases, J lost 11 bases, and 13 bases lay in between.

V usage is TRBV19 and J usage is TRBJ1-1; TRBD1 matches 12 bases. CDR3 length equals 16 residues. Germline V gene sequence: CDR1 LNHDA, CDR2 SQIVND (reference sequence). Trimming at V came to 5 bases and at J to 1 base, leaving 5 bases not matched to a gene. CDR3 residues: CASSGGQGAWNTEAFF. Written as DNA, the CDR3 is TGTGCCAGTAGTGGGGGACAGGGGGCTTGGAACACTGAAGCTTTCTTT.

The gene calls are TRBV29-1 and TRBJ2-3; 9 bases fit TRBD1. The V segment lost 2 bases and the J segment 1 base; nucleotides outside the gene matches: 4. CDR3 length: 15 residues. Germline V gene sequence: CDR1 SQVTM, CDR2 ANQGSEA. The CDR3 region is CSVELGQGGTDTQYF. CDR3 DNA: TGCAGCGTTGAACTGGGACAGGGTGGCACAGATACGCAGTATTTT.

The J gene is TRBJ2-1, the V gene TRBV19, with 10 nucleotides matching TRBD2. V lost 1 base and J lost 3; bases outside the gene matches: 3. Germline-derived CDR1 and CDR2 are LNHDA and SQIVND (reference sequence). This CDR3 contains 16 residues. The CDR3, as DNA: TGTGCCAGTAGTATAGCCCTAGCGGGGGTCTACAATGAGCAGTTCTTC. Translated: CASSIALAGVYNEQFF.

The gene calls are TRBV30 and TRBJ2-1, with TRBD1 matching over 8 bases. The CDR3 runs to 12 residues. Trimming at V came to 5 bases and at J to 8 bases, leaving 5 bases not matched to a gene. Germline lookup yields CDR1 GTSNPN and CDR2 SVGIG (reference sequence). The CDR3 protein is CAWDRGYDEQFF. The CDR3 DNA reads as TGTGCCTGGGACAGGGGTTACGATGAGCAGTTCTTC.

The gene calls are TRBV10-1 and TRBJ2-5, with 13 nucleotides matching TRBD2. The trim removed 4 bases at V and 3 bases at J, leaving 8 bases unmatched. The CDR3 sequence is 17 residues long. Per germline, CDR1 WNHNN and CDR2 SYGVQD (reference sequence). CDR3 region: CASSGFMGLAGKETQYF. The CDR3, as DNA: TGCGCCAGCAGTGGGTTCATGGGACTAGCGGGGAAAGAGACCCAGTACTTC.

As regards this clone: Other DNA sequences in the sample encode the same CDR3. The chain's CDR3 is CASSLPQGAGNEQFF. In nucleotides, the CDR3 is TGTGCCAGCAGCCTCCCACAGGGAGCAGGGAATGAGCAGTTCTTC. The rearrangement uses TRBV3-1 (or the pseudogene TRBV3-2) and TRBJ2-1, with TRBD1 as a possible D gene (6 bases). The germline V gene has CDR1 LGHDT and CDR2 YNNKEL (reference sequence). There are 15 residues in the CDR3. The V end lost 4 bases, the J end lost 7 bases, and 17 bases lay between the germline ends.

The V and J genes are TRBV7-3 and TRBJ2-2; TRBD1 matches 7 bases. Trimming cost V 4 bases and J 1 base; bases outside gene matches: 9. This CDR3 spans 17 amino acids. The germline CDR1 and CDR2 sequences are SGHTA and FQGTGA. The CDR3 here is CASSSHPRTGNTGELFF. The CDR3 coding sequence is TGTGCCAGCAGCTCCCACCCCCGGACAGGGAACACCGGGGAGCTGTTTTTT.

CDR3 region: CASSEGLAQHF. The DNA of the CDR3 is TGTGCCAGCAGTGAAGGTTTAGCCCAGCATTTT. The chain joins TRBV6-1 to TRBJ1-5; D uncertain. Per the germline V gene, CDR1 is MNHNS and CDR2 is SASEGT. CDR3 length equals 11 residues. The V end was cut by 1 base, the J end by 11 bases, with 6 bases between.

This clone was picked up a small number of times. The rearrangement uses TRBV11-3 and TRBJ2-1; TRBD2 aligns across 13 bases. This CDR3 region has 17 residues. The ends lost 0 bases at V and 6 bases at J; junction bases unmatched: 5. Looked up from germline, CDR1 is SGHNT and CDR2 is YENEEA. This CDR3 reads CASSLDKTSGGANEQFF. The DNA of the CDR3 is TGTGCCAGCAGCTTAGATAAAACTAGCGGGGGGGCCAATGAGCAGTTCTTC.

Written as DNA, the CDR3 is TGCGCCAGCAGTGACAGCTCCTACGAGCAGTACTTC. Its protein is CASSDSSYEQYF. V gene TRBV10-2 combines with J gene TRBJ2-7; D call uncertain. Trimming took off 3 bases at V and 0 bases at J, with 3 bases between the two ends. The germline gives CDR1 WSHSY, CDR2 SAAADI. The CDR3 extends over 12 amino acids.

The chain uses TRBV28 and TRBJ2-7, with 7 nucleotides matching TRBD2. The V and J ends lost 6 bases and 4 bases, in that order; junction bases with no gene match: 9. The CDR3 length is 14 residues. Germline CDR1 and CDR2: MDHEN and SYDVKM. The CDR3 region has the DNA TGTGCCAGCAGGGAACTAGCGCAGGCTTACGAGCAGTACTTC. Translation gives CASRELAQAYEQYF.

The CDR3 DNA sequence: TGTGCCAGCAGCTTAAGTCTAGCCCCCTACGAGCAGTACTTC. It translates to CASSLSLAPYEQYF. V gene TRBV7-3 combines with J gene TRBJ2-7; a weak D match, TRBD2 (5 bases). CDR3 length: 14 amino acids. Germline V gene lookup returns CDR1 SGHTA and CDR2 FQGTGA. The V end was cut by 1 base, the J end by 2 bases, with 9 bases between.

V and J are TRBV7-3 and TRBJ2-3; 8 bases agree with TRBD2. CDR1 and CDR2 from the germline V gene are SGHTA and FQGTGA. The CDR3 totals 14 residues. The V segment lost 5 bases and the J segment 4 bases; nucleotides outside the gene matches: 5. CDR3 sequence (DNA): TGTGCCAGCAGCCTGAGCGGGGGATCAGATACGCAGTATTTT. Translation gives CASSLSGGSDTQYF.

The chain recombines TRBV7-3 with TRBJ2-1, with TRBD1 as a possible D gene (6 bases). The length of the CDR3 is 16 residues. V was cut by 6 bases and J by 0 bases, with 15 bases left in between. Germline loops: CDR1 SGHTA, CDR2 FQGTGA. The DNA of the CDR3 is TGTGCCAGCAGTTGGAACAGGGCCAGCTCCTACAATGAGCAGTTCTTC. Translation: CASSWNRASSYNEQFF. Supplemented by reference TRBV7-3 and TRBJ2-1, the full variable domain reads GAGVSQTPSNKVTEKGKYVELRCDPISGHTALYWYRQSLGQGPEFLIYFQGTGAADDSGLPNDRFFAVRPEGSVSTLKIQRTERGDSAVYLCASSWNRASSYNEQFFGPGTRLTVL.

V usage is TRBV3-1 (or the pseudogene TRBV3-2) and J usage is TRBJ2-7; 12 nucleotides match TRBD2. Germline V lookup: CDR1 LGHDT, CDR2 YNNKEL (reference sequence). The CDR3 loop spans 16 amino acids. Losses at the gene ends were 3 bases for V and 6 bases for J; bases not matched to a gene: 9. The CDR3: CASSQDPSGRAGEQYF. The CDR3 DNA reads as TGTGCCAGCAGCCAGGACCCTAGCGGGAGGGCCGGCGAGCAGTACTTC.

The sample holds one count of this clone. This sequence joins TRBV11-3 and TRBJ1-1; the D is unclear. This CDR3 contains 11 residues. Trimming took 4 bases from V and 7 from J, leaving 7 bases between them. Germline V gene data show CDR1 as SGHNT and CDR2 as YENEEA. DNA for the CDR3: TGTGCCAGCAGCTCCCGGGATGAAGCTTTCTTT. It is translated as CASSSRDEAFF.

This clone was counted once. CDR3 nucleotide sequence: TGTGCCAGCAGTGACGAATTAACAGGGTATGAGCAGTTCTTC. This encodes CASSDELTGYEQFF. The chain joins TRBV2 to TRBJ2-1; tentatively, D is TRBD1 (6 bases). Trimming removed 3 bases at V and 8 bases at J, with 14 bases between. The CDR3 loop spans 14 amino acids. Germline V gives CDR1 SNHLY, CDR2 FYNNEI.

This rearrangement joins TRBV29-1 to TRBJ2-3, with a tentative D call TRBD2 (5 bases). The CDR3 is 12 amino acids. Trimming stripped 4 bases from V and 0 bases from J, with 5 bases between. In germline, CDR1 is SQVTM, CDR2 ANQGSEA. The CDR3 loop is CSVVASTDTQYF. The CDR3 bases are TGCAGCGTTGTAGCGAGCACAGATACGCAGTATTTT.

There are a few counts of this clone. J is TRBJ2-5 and V is TRBV2; 9 bases fit TRBD1. V lost 9 bases to trimming and J lost 2 bases; unmatched junction nucleotides: 7. Looked up from germline, CDR1 is SNHLY and CDR2 is FYNNEI. This CDR3 contains 14 residues. CDR3 loop: CARGQGGRQETQYF. The CDR3 DNA follows: TGTGCCAGGGGACAGGGAGGGAGGCAAGAGACCCAGTACTTC.

This clone came up once. The rearrangement uses TRBV15 and TRBJ1-2, with D possibly matching TRBD1 (5 bases). Germline V lookup: CDR1 LNHNV, CDR2 YYDKDF (reference sequence). This CDR3 region has 15 residues. Trimming cost V 0 bases and J 6 bases, with 14 bases left between them. The DNA for the CDR3 is TGTGCCACCAGCAGAGATAATCAGGGAGGGGATGGCTACACCTTC. Protein: CATSRDNQGGDGYTF.

This rearrangement joins TRBV7-8 to TRBJ1-2; no reliable D call. V dropped 2 bases and J dropped 8 bases, with 18 bases sitting between them. Germline V lookup: CDR1 SGHVS, CDR2 FQNEAQ. This CDR3 has 15 amino acids. The CDR3 region has the DNA TGTGCCAGCAGCTTATTGTCGGGCAGTAGCGGAGGCTACACCTTC. Protein sequence: CASSLLSGSSGGYTF.